These 20 T cell receptor beta chains share one sample of origin, sequenced in a study of CD8 T cells in ankylosing spondylitis. TCRdb re-derived calls from the 5' RACE reads in MiXCR, one entry per CDR3 protein. The repertoire holds a few hundred thousand distinct CDR3 sequences, with about 20% as singletons. Sequenced sample: blood, either unsorted or a sorted T cell fraction (not recorded which). Receptors originate from a male donor with ankylosing spondylitis or in good health (not recorded which).

This clonotype was counted a few times. This chain links TRBV3-1 with TRBJ2-3, with D possibly called TRBD1 or TRBD2 (5 bases each). Per germline, CDR1 LGHDT and CDR2 YNNKEL (reference sequence). The V gene lost 5 bases and the J gene lost 7 bases, with 13 bases spanning the gap. The CDR3 length is 13 residues. The CDR3 here is CASSAGPGYTQYF. CDR3 nucleotides: TGTGCCAGCAGCGCGGGTCCAGGGTATACGCAGTATTTT.

A few counts support this clonotype. This chain links TRBV5-1 with TRBJ2-7, with 7 bases identical to TRBD1. Germline CDR1 is SGHRS and CDR2 is YFSETQ. Germline trimming cut 4 bases from V and 3 bases from J; bases unmatched to any gene: 10. The CDR3 extends over 15 amino acids. The CDR3: CASSTLTGIDYEQYF. The CDR3 nucleotides are TGCGCCAGCAGCACCCTGACAGGGATTGACTACGAGCAGTACTTC. Filled out from reference TRBV5-1 and TRBJ2-7, the complete variable domain reads KAGVTQTPRYLIKTRGQQVTLSCSPISGHRSVSWYQQTPGQGLQFLFEYFSETQRNKGNFPGRFSGRQFSNSRSEMNVSTLELGDSALYLCASSTLTGIDYEQYFGPGTRLTVT.

J is TRBJ2-5 and V is TRBV11-2, with 10 bases aligning to TRBD1. This CDR3 has 17 amino acids. Germline CDR1 and CDR2: SGHAT and FQNNGV. Trimming cost V 4 bases and J 4 bases; bases outside gene matches: 12. DNA for the CDR3: TGTGCCAGCAGCTCTGGGGGGACAGACAGGGGGCGAGAGACCCAGTACTTC. Residues: CASSSGGTDRGRETQYF.

V is TRBV29-1 and J is TRBJ2-7; the match to TRBD2 covers 9 bases. CDR3 length: 13 amino acids. CDR1 is SQVTM and CDR2 is ANQGSEA in the germline V gene. J was trimmed by 4 bases and V by 5 bases; bases with no gene match: 6. This chain's CDR3 is CSVRTSAPYEQYF. The CDR3 nucleotides are TGCAGCGTTAGGACTAGCGCCCCGTACGAGCAGTACTTC.

The chain couples TRBV27 to TRBJ2-1, with 7 bases fitting TRBD2. V lost 8 bases and J lost 7; bases outside the gene matches: 11. Germline values: CDR1 MNHEY, CDR2 SMNVEV (reference sequence). This CDR3 comprises 14 residues. The chain's CDR3 is CASGGGWGSNEQFF. As DNA, the CDR3 is TGTGCCAGCGGCGGGGGATGGGGTTCGAATGAGCAGTTCTTC.

The chain joins TRBV7-9 to TRBJ2-3; D gene uncertain. The CDR3 extends over 12 amino acids. Between the trimmed V and J ends, which lost 1 base and 8 bases, there was a span of 7 bases. Germline V lookup: CDR1 SEHNR, CDR2 FQNEAQ (reference sequence). The DNA for the CDR3 is TGTGCCAGCAGCTTAGTTACTGGTACGCAGTATTTT. This codes for CASSLVTGTQYF.

This clonotype was picked up one time. V usage is TRBV20-1 and J usage is TRBJ1-1; no clear D gene. The CDR3 covers 15 residues. Trimming cost V 3 bases and J 0 bases, with 14 bases left between them. In germline, CDR1 is DFQATT, CDR2 SNEGSKA (reference sequence). DNA of the CDR3: TGCAGTGCTAGTAATCAGGAAGTCATGAACACTGAAGCTTTCTTT. This translates into CSASNQEVMNTEAFF.

The CDR3 here is CASSYSNSYEQYF. The CDR3 bases are TGTGCCAGCAGTTACTCGAACAGCTACGAGCAGTACTTC. The V and J genes are TRBV6-5 and TRBJ2-7, with unresolved D. The V and J ends lost 0 bases and 3 bases respectively, with 6 bases between them. Germline V gives CDR1 MNHEY, CDR2 SVGAGI. The CDR3 is made up of 13 amino acids.

A word on this clonotype: At one boundary the junction diverges from the germline segment, which might be a read error. The rearrangement links TRBV11-2 to TRBJ2-3; a possible D gene is TRBD2 (6 bases). CDR3 length: 16 residues. Germline values: CDR1 SGHAT, CDR2 FQNNGV. The CDR3 sequence is CASSLVGGWITDTQYF. The CDR3, as DNA: TGTGCCAGCAGTTTAGTGGGGGGATGGATCACAGATACGCAGTATTTT.

The rearrangement joins TRBV4-1 to TRBJ2-7; possible D gene TRBD2, 6 bases. Looked up from germline, CDR1 is MGHRA and CDR2 is YSYEKL. The V and J ends lost 4 bases and 0 bases respectively, with 13 bases between them. The CDR3 is 15 residues long. The CDR3 region has the DNA TGCGCCAGCAGCCCGACCCCGGGGGACTCCTACGAGCAGTACTTC. This sequence encodes CASSPTPGDSYEQYF.

The genes are TRBV28 and TRBJ1-5, with D unclear. CDR1 and CDR2 from the germline V gene are MDHEN and SYDVKM. CDR3 length equals 14 residues. V was trimmed by 8 bases and J by 5 bases, leaving 16 bases between them. The CDR3 protein is CASAILAGDQPQHF. CDR3 DNA sequence: TGTGCCAGCGCCATCTTGGCGGGCGATCAGCCCCAGCATTTT. The complete variable domain, with remaining parts taken from reference TRBV28 and TRBJ1-5, reads DVKVTQSSRYLVKRTGEKVFLECVQDMDHENMFWYRQDPGLGLRLIYFSYDVKMKEKGDIPEGYSVSREKKERFSLILESASTNQTSMYLCASAILAGDQPQHFGDGTRLSIL.

This sequence joins TRBV5-6 and TRBJ2-3; no definite D call. V was trimmed by 4 bases and J by 1 base, leaving 10 bases between them. CDR3 length: 14 amino acids. CDR1 and CDR2 from the germline V gene are SGHDT and YYEEEE. The DNA of the CDR3 is TGTGCCAGCAGCAGGGATTTCGGCACAGATACGCAGTATTTT. Translating it yields CASSRDFGTDTQYF.

Only a few counts were recorded for this clonotype. The rearrangement uses TRBV9 and TRBJ2-7; the D call may be TRBD1 or TRBD2 (5 bases each). Looked up from germline, CDR1 is SGDLS and CDR2 is YYNGEE. Between the trimmed V and J ends, which lost 3 bases and 4 bases, there was a span of 14 bases. The CDR3 sequence is 14 residues long. CDR3: CASSEGTVGYEQYF. In nucleotides, the CDR3 is TGTGCCAGCAGCGAGGGGACGGTCGGATACGAGCAGTACTTC.

This clonotype has only a few counts. The rearrangement uses TRBV3-1 and TRBJ2-1; D is possibly TRBD2 (5 bases). The CDR3 is 16 residues long. Germline CDR1 reads LGHDT; CDR2 reads YNNKEL (reference sequence). V lost 0 bases and J lost 4, with 13 bases in between. In DNA, the CDR3 is TGTGCCAGCAGCCAAGAAGTGGCGGGCCTATACAATGAGCAGTTCTTC. Encoded protein: CASSQEVAGLYNEQFF.

The chain combines TRBV7-2 with TRBJ2-7, with TRBD1 as a possible D gene (6 bases). Germline V gene lookup returns CDR1 SGHTA and CDR2 FQGNSA. V dropped 5 bases and J dropped 0 bases, with 8 bases sitting between them. This CDR3 has 13 residues. This CDR3 is CASSMTGSYEQYF. The CDR3 nucleotides are TGTGCCAGCAGCATGACAGGCTCCTACGAGCAGTACTTC.

The chain joins TRBV15 to TRBJ2-3; 10 positions match TRBD2. This CDR3 is 16 amino acids long. Germline V gene data show CDR1 as LNHNV and CDR2 as YYDKDF (reference sequence). V shed 6 bases and J 5 bases; nucleotides not matched to a gene: 11. This CDR3 reads CATSSAKRGGQDTQYF. DNA for the CDR3: TGTGCCACCAGTAGTGCGAAGCGGGGGGGCCAAGATACGCAGTATTTT.

CDR3 nucleotides: TGTGCCAGCAGTTCAGCACTGGTAGTGTATGAGCAGTTCTTC. It is translated as CASSSALVVYEQFF. The chain combines TRBV12-3 or TRBV12-4 with TRBJ2-1; D not resolved. Trimming shortened V by 4 bases and J by 8 bases, and 15 bases separated the two germline ends. The CDR3 covers 14 residues.

The chain employs TRBV7-6 and TRBJ2-2, with TRBD2 matching over 9 bases. The CDR3 is made up of 17 amino acids. Germline trimming cut 1 base from V and 0 bases from J; bases unmatched to any gene: 3. Looked up from germline, CDR1 is SGHVS and CDR2 is FNYEAQ. CDR3 sequence (DNA): TGTGCCAGCAGCTTAGTGGGCGGGGGGGCGAACACCGGGGAGCTGTTTTTT. Translated: CASSLVGGGANTGELFF.

V is TRBV11-2 and J is TRBJ2-7, with D possibly being TRBD1 (6 bases). Trimming cost V 2 bases and J 4 bases, with 15 bases left between them. CDR3 length: 15 residues. CDR1 and CDR2 (germline): SGHAT, FQNNGV. Here the CDR3 reads CASSLSSRDIYEQYF. The CDR3 DNA follows: TGTGCCAGCAGCTTATCGTCCCGGGACATATACGAGCAGTACTTC.

In its sample, this clonotype was seen a few times. V and J are TRBV4-1 and TRBJ1-1, with no clear D. The germline CDR1 and CDR2 sequences are MGHRA and YSYEKL. This CDR3 is 14 amino acids long. V gave up 3 bases and J gave up 1 base, with 9 bases separating them. The CDR3 loop reads CASSHPGANTEAFF. CDR3 nucleotide sequence: TGCGCCAGCAGCCACCCGGGAGCGAACACTGAAGCTTTCTTT.